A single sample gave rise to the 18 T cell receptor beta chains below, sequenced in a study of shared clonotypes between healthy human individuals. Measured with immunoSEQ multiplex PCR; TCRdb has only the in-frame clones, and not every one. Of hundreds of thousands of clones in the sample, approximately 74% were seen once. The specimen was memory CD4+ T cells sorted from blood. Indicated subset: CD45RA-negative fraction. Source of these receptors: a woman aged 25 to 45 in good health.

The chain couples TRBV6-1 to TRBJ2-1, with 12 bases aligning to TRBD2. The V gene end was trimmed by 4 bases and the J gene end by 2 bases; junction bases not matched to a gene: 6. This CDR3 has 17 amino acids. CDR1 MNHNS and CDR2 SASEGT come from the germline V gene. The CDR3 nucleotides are TGTGCCAGCAGTGCGGCTAGCGGGAGGGCCGCCTACAATGAGCAGTTCTTC. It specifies CASSAASGRAAYNEQFF.

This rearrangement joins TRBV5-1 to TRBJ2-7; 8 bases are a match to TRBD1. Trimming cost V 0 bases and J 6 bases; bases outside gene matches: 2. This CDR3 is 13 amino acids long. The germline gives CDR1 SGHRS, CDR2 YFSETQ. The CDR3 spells CASSLGTGIEQYF. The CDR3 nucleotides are TGCGCCAGCAGCTTGGGGACAGGGATCGAGCAGTACTTC.

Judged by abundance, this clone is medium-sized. CDR3 in DNA: TGTGCCAGCTCACCACCGGTCTGGGACGGCGCTTATCCCGAGCAGTACTTC. Protein: CASSPPVWDGAYPEQYF. V is TRBV18 and J is TRBJ2-7; possibly TRBD1 or TRBD2 for D (5 bases each). The V gene's germline CDR1 is KGHSH and CDR2 LQKENI. V dropped 0 bases and J dropped 6 bases, with 21 bases sitting between them. The CDR3 loop spans 17 amino acids.

The CDR3 sequence: CASSLAGTGELFF. The CDR3 DNA reads TGTGCCAGCAGCTTAGCCGGGACCGGGGAGCTGTTTTTT. The rearrangement links TRBV7-9 to TRBJ2-2; D gene unclear. Trimming shortened V by 0 bases and J by 5 bases, and 4 bases separated the two germline ends. This CDR3 spans 13 amino acids. CDR1 and CDR2 (germline): SEHNR, FQNEAQ (reference sequence).

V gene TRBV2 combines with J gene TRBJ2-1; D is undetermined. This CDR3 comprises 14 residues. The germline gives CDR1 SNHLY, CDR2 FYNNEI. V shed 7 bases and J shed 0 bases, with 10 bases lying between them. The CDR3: CASTGALSYNEQFF. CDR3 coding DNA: TGTGCCAGCACTGGTGCCCTCTCCTACAATGAGCAGTTCTTC.

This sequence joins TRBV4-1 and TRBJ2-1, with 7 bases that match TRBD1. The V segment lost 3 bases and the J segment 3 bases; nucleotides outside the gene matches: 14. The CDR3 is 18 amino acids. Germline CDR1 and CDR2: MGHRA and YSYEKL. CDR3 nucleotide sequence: TGCGCCAGCAGCCAGGGTCGTAACAGGGGCGAGAACTACAATGAGCAGTTCTTC. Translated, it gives CASSQGRNRGENYNEQFF.

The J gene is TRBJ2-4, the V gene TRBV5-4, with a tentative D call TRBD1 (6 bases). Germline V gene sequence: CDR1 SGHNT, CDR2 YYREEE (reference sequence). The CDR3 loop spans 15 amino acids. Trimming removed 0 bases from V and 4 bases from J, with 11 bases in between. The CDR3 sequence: CASSLGGPGKNIQYF. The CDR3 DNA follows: TGTGCCAGCAGCTTGGGGGGGCCGGGTAAAAACATTCAGTACTTC.

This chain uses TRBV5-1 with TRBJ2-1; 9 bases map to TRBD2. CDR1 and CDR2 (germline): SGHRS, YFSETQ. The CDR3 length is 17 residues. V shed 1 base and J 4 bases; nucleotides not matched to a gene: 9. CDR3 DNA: TGCGCCAGCAGCTTGTTTAGCGGGGGAAGGGATTACAATGAGCAGTTCTTC. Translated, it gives CASSLFSGGRDYNEQFF.

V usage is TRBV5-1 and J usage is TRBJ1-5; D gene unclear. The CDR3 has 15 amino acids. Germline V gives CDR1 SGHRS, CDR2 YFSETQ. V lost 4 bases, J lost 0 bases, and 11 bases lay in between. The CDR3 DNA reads TGCGCCAGCAGCCCCGGAGAGGTTAGCAATCAGCCCCAGCATTTT. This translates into CASSPGEVSNQPQHF.

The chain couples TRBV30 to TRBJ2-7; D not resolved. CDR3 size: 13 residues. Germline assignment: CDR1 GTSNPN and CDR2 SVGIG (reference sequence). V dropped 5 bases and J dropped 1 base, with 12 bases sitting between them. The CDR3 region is CAWRYGFSYEQYF. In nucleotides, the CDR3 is TGTGCCTGGCGTTACGGGTTTTCCTACGAGCAGTACTTC.

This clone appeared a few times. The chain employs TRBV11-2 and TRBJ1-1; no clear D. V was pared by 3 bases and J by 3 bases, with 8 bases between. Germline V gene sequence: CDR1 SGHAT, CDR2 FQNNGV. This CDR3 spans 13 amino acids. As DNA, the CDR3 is TGTGCCAGCAGCTTGGTTTTGGACACTGAAGCTTTCTTT. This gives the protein CASSLVLDTEAFF.

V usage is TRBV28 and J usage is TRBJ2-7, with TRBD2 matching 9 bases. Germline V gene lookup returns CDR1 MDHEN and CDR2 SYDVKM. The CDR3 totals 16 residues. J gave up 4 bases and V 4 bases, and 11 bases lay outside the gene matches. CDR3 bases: TGTGCCAGCAGTTCCAAAAGAGCGGGAGGCGAGTACGAGCAGTACTTC. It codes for CASSSKRAGGEYEQYF.

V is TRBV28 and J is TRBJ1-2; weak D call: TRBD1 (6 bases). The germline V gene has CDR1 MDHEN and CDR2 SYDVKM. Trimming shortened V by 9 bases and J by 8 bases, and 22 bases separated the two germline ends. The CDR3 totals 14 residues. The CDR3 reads CASGQSLSVWGYTF. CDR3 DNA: TGTGCCAGTGGACAGTCTTTGAGTGTCTGGGGCTACACCTTC.

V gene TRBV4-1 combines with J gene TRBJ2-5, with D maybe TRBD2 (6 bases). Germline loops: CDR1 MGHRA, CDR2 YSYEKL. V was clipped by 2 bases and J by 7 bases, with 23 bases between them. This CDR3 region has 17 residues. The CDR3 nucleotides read TGCGCCAGCAGCCAATGGGAGGTTGTGCGGCTAAGGGGGACCCAGTACTTC. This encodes CASSQWEVVRLRGTQYF.

Here the CDR3 reads CASSSPSGGGYEQYF. The CDR3 DNA sequence: TGTGCCAGCAGTTCCCCCAGTGGAGGGGGTTACGAGCAGTACTTC. V gene TRBV28 combines with J gene TRBJ2-7, with D perhaps TRBD1 or TRBD2 (6 bases each). The germline V gene encodes CDR1 MDHEN and CDR2 SYDVKM. The V gene lost 4 bases and the J gene lost 4 bases, with 17 bases spanning the gap. The CDR3 runs to 15 residues.

The CDR3 spells CASSLSTGVSGELFF. The CDR3 DNA reads as TGTGCCAGCAGTTTATCGACCGGGGTATCCGGGGAGCTGTTTTTT. The gene calls are TRBV27 and TRBJ2-2; D is perhaps TRBD2 (5 bases). The germline gives CDR1 MNHEY, CDR2 SMNVEV (reference sequence). Trimming removed 0 bases at V and 6 bases at J, with 11 bases between. The CDR3 consists of 15 residues.

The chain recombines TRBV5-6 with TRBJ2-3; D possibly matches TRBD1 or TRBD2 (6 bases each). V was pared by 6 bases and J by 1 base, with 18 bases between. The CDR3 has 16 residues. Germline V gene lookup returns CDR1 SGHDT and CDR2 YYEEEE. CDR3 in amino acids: CASTDGGPLGTDTQYF. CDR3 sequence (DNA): TGTGCCAGCACTGATGGGGGGCCCCTGGGCACAGATACGCAGTATTTT.

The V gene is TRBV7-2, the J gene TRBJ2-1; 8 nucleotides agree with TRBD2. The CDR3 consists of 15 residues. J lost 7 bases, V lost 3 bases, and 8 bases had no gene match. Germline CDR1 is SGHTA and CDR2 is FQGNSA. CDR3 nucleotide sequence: TGTGCCAGCAGCTTTAGATCCGGGACTAGTAATGAGCAGTTCTTC. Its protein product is CASSFRSGTSNEQFF.